The subject of this entry is one T cell receptor (beta chain). The antigen is unknown. CDR1 MNHEY and CDR2 SVGEGT come from the germline V gene. The CDR3 runs 13 residues. V was trimmed by 4 bases and J by 5 bases, leaving 12 bases between them. This sample is part of a study of blood T cells in healthy people across ages. Whole-study results and caveats: Correlation between TCR beta diversity and naive T cell percentage was strong.

Using a J-beta primer mix together with a sample-barcoded 5' primer, a second PCR was run for 7 to 11 cycles. Researchers report that a template-switch adaptor with 12 random nucleotides tagged each cDNA molecule. TCRdb itself ran the 5' RACE reads through MiXCR, one entry per CDR3 protein. The top ten clones hold 7.9% of a sample with around 1,500,000 distinct CDR3 sequences, around two fifths of them seen once. Individuals who donated were healthy Caucasians from Russia aged roughly 6 to 100. Each donor supplied roughly 9 milliliters of peripheral blood. This receptor was obtained from a woman aged 18-30 years in good health. The chain carries TRBV6-2 or TRBV6-3 and TRBJ2-7; D unclear. Sequenced input: blood. The CDR3 spells CASSWTGSHEQYF. In DNA form, the CDR3 reads TGTGCCAGCAGTTGGACCGGGTCCCACGAGCAGTACTTC.